Sequencing of this T cell receptor beta chain was carried out in a study of tumor-infiltrating lymphocytes in localized non-small cell lung cancer. Study-wide background: Tumor tissue and non-adjacent uninvolved lung came from each patient.

The study's findings and limits: Only some patients had TCR sequencing, depending on available tissue. Each assay used a separate piece of the same tissue. No T-cell fraction difference was seen between IM1 and IM2 tumors.

This clone was counted only a few times. Its antigen remains unknown. Some clones are missing from TCRdb's copy, which holds only in-frame ones; the method was immunoSEQ multiplex PCR. The table shows around 10,000 clones, with approximately 60% occurring only once. The source of this sequence is a human donor with non-small cell lung cancer. Material for sequencing was uninvolved lung tissue not adjacent to the tumor.

Here the CDR3 reads CASSISIWETQYF. CDR3 coding DNA: TGTGCCAGTAGTATCAGTATTTGGGAGACCCAGTACTTC. The chain uses TRBV19 and TRBJ2-5; D unclear. Germline V gene data show CDR1 as LNHDA and CDR2 as SQIVND (reference sequence). V lost 3 bases and J lost 5, with 10 bases in between. The CDR3 sequence is 13 residues long.